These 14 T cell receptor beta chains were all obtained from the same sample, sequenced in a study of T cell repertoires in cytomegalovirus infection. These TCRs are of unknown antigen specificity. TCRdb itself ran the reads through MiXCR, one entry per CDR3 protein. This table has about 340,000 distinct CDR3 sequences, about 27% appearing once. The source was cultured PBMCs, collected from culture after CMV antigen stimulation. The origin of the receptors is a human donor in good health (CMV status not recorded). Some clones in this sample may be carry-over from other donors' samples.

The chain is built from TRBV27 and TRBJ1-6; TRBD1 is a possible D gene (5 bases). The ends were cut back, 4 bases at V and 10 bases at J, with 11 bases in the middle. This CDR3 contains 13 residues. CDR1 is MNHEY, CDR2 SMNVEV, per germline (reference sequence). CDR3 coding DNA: TGTGCCAGCAGTTCCGACAGCGGGTCACCCCTCCACTTT. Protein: CASSSDSGSPLHF.

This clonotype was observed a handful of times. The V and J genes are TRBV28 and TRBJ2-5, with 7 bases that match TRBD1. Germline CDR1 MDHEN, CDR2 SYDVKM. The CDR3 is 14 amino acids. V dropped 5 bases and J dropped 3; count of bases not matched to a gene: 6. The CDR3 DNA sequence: TGTGCCAGCAGTACGCGACAGGGTAAAGAGACCCAGTACTTC. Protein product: CASSTRQGKETQYF. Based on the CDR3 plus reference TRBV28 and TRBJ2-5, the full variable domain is DVKVTQSSRYLVKRTGEKVFLECVQDMDHENMFWYRQDPGLGLRLIYFSYDVKMKEKGDIPEGYSVSREKKERFSLILESASTNQTSMYLCASSTRQGKETQYFGPGTRLLVL.

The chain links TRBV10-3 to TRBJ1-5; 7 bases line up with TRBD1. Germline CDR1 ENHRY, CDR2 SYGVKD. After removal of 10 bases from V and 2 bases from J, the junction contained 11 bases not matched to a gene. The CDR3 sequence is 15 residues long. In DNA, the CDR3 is TGTGCCACAGGGGACAGCCTGGAAGGCAATCAGCCCCAGCATTTT. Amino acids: CATGDSLEGNQPQHF.

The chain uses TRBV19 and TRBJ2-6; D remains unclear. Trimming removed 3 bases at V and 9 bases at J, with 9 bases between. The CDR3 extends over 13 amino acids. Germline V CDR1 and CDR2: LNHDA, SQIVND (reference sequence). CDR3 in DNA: TGTGCCAGTAGTATTGCAGCCATCAACGTCCTGACTTTC. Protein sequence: CASSIAAINVLTF. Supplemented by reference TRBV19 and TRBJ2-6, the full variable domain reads DGGITQSPKYLFRKEGQNVTLSCEQNLNHDAMYWYRQDPGQGLRLIYYSQIVNDFQKGDIAEGYSVSREKKESFPLTVTSAQKNPTAFYLCASSIAAINVLTFGAGSRLTVL.

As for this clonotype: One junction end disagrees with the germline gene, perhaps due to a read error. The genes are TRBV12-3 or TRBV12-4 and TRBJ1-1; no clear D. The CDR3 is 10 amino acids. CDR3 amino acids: CASSLSRTTF. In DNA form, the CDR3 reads TGTGCCAGCAGTTTAAGTAGGACTACCTTT.

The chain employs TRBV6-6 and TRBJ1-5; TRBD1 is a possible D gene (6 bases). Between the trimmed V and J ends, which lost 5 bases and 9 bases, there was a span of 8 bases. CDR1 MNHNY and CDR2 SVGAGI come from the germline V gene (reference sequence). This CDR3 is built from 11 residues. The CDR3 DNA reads TGTGCCAGCAGTCTAGGGGGGCCCCAGCATTTT. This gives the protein CASSLGGPQHF.

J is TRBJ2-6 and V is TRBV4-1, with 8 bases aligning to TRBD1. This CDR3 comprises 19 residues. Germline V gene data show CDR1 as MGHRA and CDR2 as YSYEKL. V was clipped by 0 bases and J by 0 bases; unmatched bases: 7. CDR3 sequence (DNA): TGCGCCAGCAGCCAAGAAGGACAGGGAGGATACTCTGGGGCCAACGTCCTGACTTTC. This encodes CASSQEGQGGYSGANVLTF.

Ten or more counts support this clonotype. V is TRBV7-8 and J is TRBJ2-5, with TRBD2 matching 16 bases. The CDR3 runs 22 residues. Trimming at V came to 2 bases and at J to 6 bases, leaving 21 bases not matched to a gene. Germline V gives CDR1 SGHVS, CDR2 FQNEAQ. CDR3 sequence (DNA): TGTGCCAGCAGCTTAAAACCCCGCCCGGGACTAGCGGGAGGGCCTGGCCTCCAGACCCAGTACTTC. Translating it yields CASSLKPRPGLAGGPGLQTQYF.

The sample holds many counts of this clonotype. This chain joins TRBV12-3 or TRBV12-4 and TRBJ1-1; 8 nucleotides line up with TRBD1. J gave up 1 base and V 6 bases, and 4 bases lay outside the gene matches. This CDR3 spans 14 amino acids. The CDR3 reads CASSYRGGNTEAFF. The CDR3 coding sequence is TGTGCCAGCAGCTACAGGGGGGGGAACACTGAAGCTTTCTTT.

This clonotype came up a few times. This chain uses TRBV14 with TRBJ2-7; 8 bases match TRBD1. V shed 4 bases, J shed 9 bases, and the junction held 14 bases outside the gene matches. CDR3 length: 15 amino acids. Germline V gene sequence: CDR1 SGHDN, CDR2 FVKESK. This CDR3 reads CASSLGQGQSTRQYF. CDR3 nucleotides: TGTGCCAGCAGCCTAGGACAGGGACAATCTACGAGGCAGTACTTC.

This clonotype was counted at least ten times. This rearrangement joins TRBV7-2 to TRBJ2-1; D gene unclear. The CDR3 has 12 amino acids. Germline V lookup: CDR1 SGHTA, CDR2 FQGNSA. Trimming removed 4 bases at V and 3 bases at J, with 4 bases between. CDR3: CASSSLYNEQFF. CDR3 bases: TGTGCCAGCAGCTCCCTCTACAATGAGCAGTTCTTC.

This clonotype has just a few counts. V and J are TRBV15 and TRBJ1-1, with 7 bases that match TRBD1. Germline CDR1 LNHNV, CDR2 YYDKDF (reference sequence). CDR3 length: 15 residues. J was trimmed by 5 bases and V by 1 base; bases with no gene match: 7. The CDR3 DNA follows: TGTGCCACCAGCAGAGGGCTTGACAGGGCTACTGAAGCTTTCTTT. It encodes CATSRGLDRATEAFF.

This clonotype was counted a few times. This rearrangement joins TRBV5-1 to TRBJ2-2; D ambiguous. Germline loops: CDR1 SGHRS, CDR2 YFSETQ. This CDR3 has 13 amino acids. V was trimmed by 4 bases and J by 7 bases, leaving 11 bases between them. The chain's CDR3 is CASSKDTGGELFF. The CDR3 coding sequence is TGCGCCAGCAGCAAAGACACGGGCGGGGAGCTGTTTTTT. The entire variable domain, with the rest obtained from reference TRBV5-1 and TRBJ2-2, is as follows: KAGVTQTPRYLIKTRGQQVTLSCSPISGHRSVSWYQQTPGQGLQFLFEYFSETQRNKGNFPGRFSGRQFSNSRSEMNVSTLELGDSALYLCASSKDTGGELFFGEGSRLTVL.

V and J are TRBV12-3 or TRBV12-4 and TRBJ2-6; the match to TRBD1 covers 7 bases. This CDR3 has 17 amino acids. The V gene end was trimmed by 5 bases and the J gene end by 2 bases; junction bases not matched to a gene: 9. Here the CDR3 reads CASSPNTGVPGANVLTF. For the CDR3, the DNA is TGTGCCAGCAGTCCCAACACAGGGGTCCCTGGGGCCAACGTCCTGACTTTC.